The clone carrying this TCR beta chain was detected only a few times. Grafts had their tissue processed, releasing intraepithelial and lamina propria lymphocytes. The data belong to a study of graft-versus-host responses after intestinal transplantation. Produced via immunoSEQ multiplex PCR; TCRdb's table is partial and in-frame only. Among 15,000 to 20,000 clones listed, around 82% were seen once. This sample comprised ileum tissue, obtained 17 days after transplant. This clonotype was sampled from a human patient who received an intestinal transplant, so some T cells may come from the graft donor.

The DNA for the CDR3 is TGCGCCAGCAGCGCTGGACACGCCTACGAGCAGTACTTC. Amino acids: CASSAGHAYEQYF. The rearrangement links TRBV4-1 to TRBJ2-7; a possible D gene is TRBD1 (5 bases). This CDR3 has 13 residues. Between the trimmed V and J ends, which lost 5 bases and 2 bases, there was a span of 10 bases. Per germline, CDR1 MGHRA and CDR2 YSYEKL.